This T cell receptor beta chain came from a study of radiotherapy plus CTLA-4 blockade in lung cancer. Looking at the study overall: Objective responses were documented in 15% to 20% of patients, with disease control in around 30%. Study-wide results and limits: Expansion of tumor-derived TCR clones was observed in blood after radiotherapy plus ipilimumab.

About this clone itself: Its cognate antigen is unknown.

The data were produced by immunoSEQ multiplex PCR, yet TCRdb's version contains in-frame clones alone and is incomplete. The sample comprises roughly 39,000 clones, around three quarters of which are singletons, and around 9.5% rests with the top ten. The study gave focal radiation plus ipilimumab CTLA-4 blockade to patients with chemo-refractory metastatic non-small-cell lung cancer. Germline V gene lookup returns CDR1 SGHAT and CDR2 FQNNGV. This CDR3 is 15 amino acids long. The junction had 7 bases not matched to a gene; V was cut back by 6 bases and J by 0 bases. The genes are TRBV11-2 and TRBJ1-1; the match to TRBD1 covers 7 bases. This material consisted of peripheral blood, taken from a patient treated with radiotherapy plus ipilimumab. The sequence was collected from a human donor with non-small cell lung cancer who had stable disease on radiotherapy plus ipilimumab. Here the CDR3 reads CASRLEGGLNTEAFF. In DNA, the CDR3 is TGTGCCAGCAGACTGGAAGGGGGCCTGAACACTGAAGCTTTCTTT.